A selection of T cell receptor beta chains follows, all from one sample in a study of blood T cell repertoires in COVID-19. Generated by immunoSEQ multiplex PCR, the TCRdb table keeps only in-frame clones and is missing some. The sample lists approximately 140,000 clones; roughly 86% were seen once. Sequences were obtained from peripheral blood. These receptors came from a human donor with acute or convalescent COVID-19. The donor label of this sample is uncertain. Both conserved end residues are part of each CDR3. A D gene is named only where the DNA matches it firmly. The listing skips clone size in some rows; elsewhere it reads once, few, many or a size class.

CDR3 protein | CDR3 DNA | V gene | CDR3 length | clone size | D gene | J gene
CASSRTSGDLAKNIQYF | TGTGCCAGCAGCCGAACTAGCGGGGACCTAGCCAAAAACATTCAGTACTTC | TRBV3-1/TRBV3-2 | 17 | - | TRBD2 | TRBJ2-4
CSVELIRGQGSEKLFF | TGCAGCGTTGAACTTATTCGGGGACAGGGAAGTGAAAAACTGTTTTTT | TRBV29-1 | 16 | - | TRBD1 | TRBJ1-4
CASSQDLGAPAGELFF | TGTGCCAGCAGCCAAGATTTAGGGGCCCCGGCCGGGGAGCTGTTTTTT | TRBV3-1/TRBV3-2 | 16 | - | - | TRBJ2-2
CSAEPGQGYTEAFF | TGCAGCGCGGAGCCCGGACAGGGCTACACTGAAGCTTTCTTT | TRBV29-1 | 14 | - | TRBD1 | TRBJ1-1
CASSILGAGHTDTQYF | TGTGCCAGTAGTATTCTTGGAGCGGGGCATACAGATACGCAGTATTTT | TRBV19 | 16 | - | TRBD2 | TRBJ2-3
CASSYSKGDQETQYF | TGTGCCAGCAGTTACTCGAAGGGGGATCAAGAGACCCAGTACTTC | TRBV6-2/TRBV6-3 | 15 | - | - | TRBJ2-5
CASSFSSDSPLHF | TGTGCCAGCAGTTTTAGCTCGGATTCACCCCTCCACTTT | TRBV27 | 13 | - | - | TRBJ1-6
CASSLEWENQYF | TGTGCCAGCAGCTTAGAATGGGAGAACCAGTACTTC | TRBV7-2 | 12 | many | - | TRBJ2-5
CASSQGQNTGELFF | TGTGCCAGCAGCCAGGGACAGAACACCGGGGAGCTGTTTTTT | TRBV5-4 | 14 | - | - | TRBJ2-2
CAIREGTGHEQYF | TGTGCCATCAGGGAAGGGACAGGGCACGAGCAGTACTTC | TRBV10-3 | 13 | once | TRBD1 | TRBJ2-7
CASSLRQGGESPLHF | TGTGCCAGCAGTTTAAGGCAGGGAGGGGAATCACCCCTCCACTTT | TRBV27 | 15 | - | - | TRBJ1-6
CASSLLGQGALNYGYTF | TGTGCCAGCAGCTTACTCGGACAGGGGGCTTTGAATTATGGCTACACCTTC | TRBV7-8 | 17 | - | TRBD1 | TRBJ1-2
CASSLRADRGRQPQHF | TGTGCCAGCAGCTTAAGAGCGGACAGGGGGCGTCAGCCCCAGCATTTT | TRBV7-2 | 16 | - | TRBD1 | TRBJ1-5
CASSPYSRGESNQPQHF | TGTGCCAGCTCACCATACAGTCGGGGGGAGAGCAATCAGCCCCAGCATTTT | TRBV18 | 17 | - | - | TRBJ1-5
CASSLSPRGQSEAFF | TGTGCCAGCAGCTTGTCTCCGCGCGGACAAAGTGAAGCTTTCTTT | TRBV5-6 | 15 | once | - | TRBJ1-1
CASSPTGGNYGYTF | TGTGCCAGCAGTCCAACAGGGGGAAACTATGGCTACACCTTC | TRBV14 | 14 | - | TRBD1 | TRBJ1-2
CASSLTLAGRNEQFF | TGTGCCAGCAGCTTAACCCTAGCGGGCAGGAATGAGCAGTTCTTC | TRBV7-9 | 15 | - | TRBD2 | TRBJ2-1
CASSGGDRAEKLFF | TGTGCCAGCAGTGGAGGGGACAGGGCCGAAAAACTGTTTTTT | TRBV2 | 14 | - | TRBD1 | TRBJ1-4
CASSRDSDRGIYGYTF | TGTGCCAGCAGCCGAGACTCGGACAGGGGGATCTATGGCTACACCTTC | TRBV4-2 | 16 | once | TRBD1 | TRBJ1-2
CASSLGAGNEQFF | TGTGCCAGCAGCTTAGGTGCAGGGAATGAGCAGTTCTTC | TRBV13 | 13 | - | - | TRBJ2-1
CASSIRLADTGELFF | TGTGCCAGCAGCATCAGACTAGCGGACACCGGGGAGCTGTTTTTT | TRBV7-9 | 15 | - | TRBD2 | TRBJ2-2
CAIRSGTGAAKNIQYF | TGTGCCATCAGGTCAGGGACAGGGGCCGCCAAAAACATTCAGTACTTC | TRBV10-3 | 16 | - | TRBD1 | TRBJ2-4
CASSYQEGANNSPLHF | TGTGCCAGCAGTTATCAGGAGGGGGCGAATAATTCACCCCTCCACTTT | TRBV6-5 | 16 | - | TRBD1 | TRBJ1-6
CASSLGGGMETQYF | TGCGCCAGCAGCTTGGGAGGTGGTATGGAGACCCAGTACTTC | TRBV5-1 | 14 | - | - | TRBJ2-5
CASSLAAGITDTQYF | TGTGCCAGCAGCTTAGCAGCGGGAATCACAGATACGCAGTATTTT | TRBV7-2 | 15 | - | TRBD2 | TRBJ2-3
CSAPSDTGELFF | TGCAGCGCTCCGTCAGACACCGGGGAGCTGTTTTTT | TRBV29-1 | 12 | few | - | TRBJ2-2
CASSYSVREGSYEQYF | TGTGCCAGCAGTTACTCAGTCAGGGAGGGGTCCTACGAGCAGTACTTC | TRBV6-5 | 16 | - | TRBD2 | TRBJ2-7
CASSPQPANTGELFF | TGTGCCAGCTCACCACAGCCCGCGAACACCGGGGAGCTGTTTTTT | TRBV18 | 15 | - | - | TRBJ2-2
CASSSSSRVGSDTQYF | TGTGCCAGCAGCTCCTCATCCAGGGTGGGTTCAGATACGCAGTATTTT | TRBV11-3 | 16 | - | - | TRBJ2-3
CASSLRLRGTEAFF | TGTGCCAGCAGCTTACGGCTTCGGGGCACTGAAGCTTTCTTT | TRBV7-2 | 14 | - | - | TRBJ1-1
CASSWLGQGSNYGYTF | TGTGCCAGCAGCTGGTTGGGACAGGGGTCTAACTATGGCTACACCTTC | TRBV7-8 | 16 | - | TRBD1 | TRBJ1-2
CASSLGATDTQYF | TGTGCCAGCAGCTTAGGGGCCACAGATACGCAGTATTTT | TRBV7-8 | 13 | - | - | TRBJ2-3
CASAGGSGNFEAFF | TGCGCCAGCGCTGGGGGCTCTGGGAACTTTGAAGCTTTCTTT | TRBV10-2 | 14 | - | - | TRBJ1-1
CASSPVNQPQHF | TGTGCCAGCAGCCCCGTAAATCAGCCCCAGCATTTT | TRBV7-8 | 12 | - | - | TRBJ1-5
CSASSGHLVF | TGCAGTGCTTCCTCGGGACACCTCGTTTTT | TRBV20-1 | 10 | - | - | TRBJ2-3
CASSVNGRDEQFF | TGTGCCAGCAGCGTCAACGGGAGGGATGAGCAGTTCTTC | TRBV12-3/TRBV12-4 | 13 | - | TRBD2 | TRBJ2-1
CASSLEGVGYTF | TGCGCCAGCAGCTTGGAAGGGGTTGGCTACACCTTC | TRBV5-1 | 12 | - | - | TRBJ1-2
CASSPRAGNTIYF | TGTGCCAGCAGCCCCCGGGCTGGAAACACCATATATTTT | TRBV9 | 13 | - | - | TRBJ1-3
CSVGPGGPTDTQYF | TGCAGCGTTGGCCCCGGGGGGCCCACAGATACGCAGTATTTT | TRBV29-1 | 14 | - | - | TRBJ2-3
CASSLEAGGSDGYTF | TGTGCCAGCAGCTTAGAGGCAGGAGGCTCAGATGGCTACACCTTC | TRBV7-9 | 15 | - | - | TRBJ1-2
CASSQIRAGNTIYF | TGTGCCAGCAGCCAGATCAGGGCTGGAAACACCATATATTTT | TRBV14 | 14 | - | - | TRBJ1-3
CAIRVQGANTEAFF | TGTGCCATCAGGGTACAGGGGGCGAACACTGAAGCTTTCTTT | TRBV10-3 | 14 | - | TRBD1 | TRBJ1-1